The 8 T cell receptor beta chains in this list originate from one sample, sequenced in a study of T cells in Graves' hyperthyroidism and ophthalmopathy. The TCR beta CDR3 regions underwent amplification using RNA transcripts as the source. TCR CDR3 underwent first-round RT-PCR with the HTBI primer set. TCRdb re-called the multiplex PCR reads with MiXCR, one entry per CDR3 protein. Counted here are about 570,000 distinct CDR3 sequences, 46% occurring once; the ten biggest clones make up roughly 19%. Material for sequencing was peripheral blood or thyroid tissue (not recorded which). The receptors stem from an adult woman with Graves' disease, either hyperthyroidism or ophthalmopathy (not recorded which).

The chain links TRBV10-3 to TRBJ2-5; possibly TRBD1 or TRBD2 for D (6 bases each). This CDR3 spans 14 amino acids. Per germline, CDR1 ENHRY and CDR2 SYGVKD. Trimming shortened V by 6 bases and J by 3 bases, and 14 bases separated the two germline ends. Here the CDR3 DNA reads TGTGCCATCAGCGAAGGCGGGGACAAAGAGACCCAGTACTTC. Encoded protein: CAISEGGDKETQYF.

V usage is TRBV7-2 and J usage is TRBJ2-5; 11 bases match TRBD2. The CDR3 sequence is 14 residues long. The V segment lost 5 bases and the J segment 5 bases; nucleotides outside the gene matches: 4. Germline V gene lookup returns CDR1 SGHTA and CDR2 FQGNSA. CDR3: CASSVTSGTETQYF. DNA of the CDR3: TGTGCCAGCAGCGTGACTAGCGGGACGGAGACCCAGTACTTC.

This clonotype was recorded at least ten times. The gene calls are TRBV10-3 and TRBJ2-2; 8 nucleotides align to TRBD2. Germline-derived CDR1 and CDR2 are ENHRY and SYGVKD. The length of the CDR3 is 16 residues. J lost 3 bases, V lost 2 bases, and 5 bases had no gene match. CDR3 DNA sequence: TGTGCCATCAGTGAGAGAGCGGGAGTCGACACCGGGGAGCTGTTTTTT. As protein: CAISERAGVDTGELFF.

The rearrangement uses TRBV7-3 and TRBJ2-3; D gene unclear. The CDR3 has 12 residues. V was shortened by 0 bases and J by 10 bases, with 8 bases between the two germline ends. Germline V gene lookup returns CDR1 SGHTA and CDR2 FQGTGA. The CDR3 DNA is TGTGCCAGCAGCTTAACAGAAGGAGCGCAGTATTTT. Translated, it gives CASSLTEGAQYF.

The chain combines TRBV2 with TRBJ1-6, with 8 bases lining up with TRBD1. CDR1 and CDR2 (germline): SNHLY, FYNNEI. The CDR3 runs to 14 residues. V lost 6 bases, J lost 7 bases, and 5 bases stayed unmatched. In DNA, the CDR3 is TGTGCCAGCAGACAGGACAGGGCAAATTCACCCCTCCACTTT. This sequence encodes CASRQDRANSPLHF.

Turning to this clonotype: A much larger clonotype is one base distant, so this may be a read error. The chain couples TRBV7-9 to TRBJ1-5; D may be TRBD1 (6 bases). The CDR3 is made up of 15 amino acids. Germline assignment: CDR1 SEHNR and CDR2 FQNEAQ (reference sequence). The V end lost 5 bases, the J end lost 9 bases, and 20 bases lay between the germline ends. DNA for the CDR3: TGTGCCAGCAGCCCTACTCCAGGGGCACGTCGGCCCCAGCATTTT. Translated: CASSPTPGARRPQHF.

The J gene is TRBJ2-3, the V gene TRBV12-3 or TRBV12-4; a possible D gene is TRBD2 (6 bases). The CDR3 runs to 17 residues. V was trimmed by 7 bases and J by 2 bases, leaving 22 bases between them. CDR3 nucleotide sequence: TGTGCCAGCACCCCCGGGGAGCGGACTACGCTCACAGATACGCAGTATTTT. This translates into CASTPGERTTLTDTQYF.

This rearrangement joins TRBV20-1 to TRBJ1-1; 8 nucleotides agree with TRBD1. Trimming removed 6 bases from V and 7 bases from J; junction bases left unmatched: 10. Germline V CDR1 and CDR2: DFQATT, SNEGSKA (reference sequence). The CDR3 sequence is 13 residues long. CDR3 residues: CSADRTGPLEAFF. The CDR3 region has the DNA TGCAGTGCCGACAGGACAGGGCCACTTGAAGCTTTCTTT.